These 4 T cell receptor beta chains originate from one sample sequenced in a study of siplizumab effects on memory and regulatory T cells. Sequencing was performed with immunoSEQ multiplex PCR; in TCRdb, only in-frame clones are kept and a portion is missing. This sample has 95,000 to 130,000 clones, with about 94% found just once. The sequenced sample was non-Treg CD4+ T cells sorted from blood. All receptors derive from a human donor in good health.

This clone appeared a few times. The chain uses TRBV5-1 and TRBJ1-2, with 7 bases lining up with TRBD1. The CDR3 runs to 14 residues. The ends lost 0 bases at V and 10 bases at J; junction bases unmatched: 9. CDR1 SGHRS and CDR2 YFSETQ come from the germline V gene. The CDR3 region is CASSLARTGETYTF. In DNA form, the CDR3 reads TGCGCCAGCAGCTTGGCACGGACAGGTGAAACCTACACCTTC.

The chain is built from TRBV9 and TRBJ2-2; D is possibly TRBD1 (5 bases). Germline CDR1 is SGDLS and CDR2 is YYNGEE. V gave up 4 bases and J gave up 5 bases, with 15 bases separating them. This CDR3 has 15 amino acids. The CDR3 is CASSIDSPQTGELFF. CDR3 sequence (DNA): TGTGCCAGCAGCATCGACAGCCCCCAAACCGGGGAGCTGTTTTTT. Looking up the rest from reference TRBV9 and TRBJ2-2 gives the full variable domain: DSGVTQTPKHLITATGQRVTLRCSPRSGDLSVYWYQQSLDQGLQFLIQYYNGEERAKGNILERFSAQQFPDLHSELNLSSLELGDSALYFCASSIDSPQTGELFFGEGSRLTVL.

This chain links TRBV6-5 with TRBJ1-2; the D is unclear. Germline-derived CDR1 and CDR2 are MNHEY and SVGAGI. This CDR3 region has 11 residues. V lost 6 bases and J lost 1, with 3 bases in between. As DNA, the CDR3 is TGTGCCAGCAGGATTAACTATGGCTACACCTTC. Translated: CASRINYGYTF.

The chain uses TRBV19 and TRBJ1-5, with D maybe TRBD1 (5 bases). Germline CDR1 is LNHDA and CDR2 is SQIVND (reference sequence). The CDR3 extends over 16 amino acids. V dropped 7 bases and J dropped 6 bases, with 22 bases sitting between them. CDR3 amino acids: CASTPPTGRSSQPQHF. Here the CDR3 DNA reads TGTGCCAGTACTCCTCCCACAGGCCGATCGTCTCAGCCCCAGCATTTT.